This T cell receptor beta chain was sequenced in a study of cytomegalovirus exposure and HLA in healthy donors. Points from the study as a whole: Donor immune exposure was known only as CMV serostatus.

Comments on this clone: Its cognate antigen is unknown.

Both 60 Vbeta primers and 13 Jbeta primers went into the PCR. How the authors handled the data: A follow-up analysis tallied 70 million to 80 million unique TCR beta chains, roughly 11 million shared. Profiled with immunoSEQ multiplex PCR; TCRdb holds only in-frame clones, not every one. The V and J calls and clone size are taken from that table; D and trimming were inferred from the DNA. This table holds under 150,000 clones. Germline values: CDR1 SGHTA, CDR2 FQGTGA. CDR3 size: 13 residues. The V end lost 5 bases, the J end lost 4 bases, and 11 bases lay between the germline ends. The chain couples TRBV7-3 to TRBJ1-1, with a tentative D call TRBD1 (5 bases). This clonotype was obtained from a woman aged 40-49 years in good health and CMV-seronegative. The source material was PBMCs. The DNA for the CDR3 is TGTGCCAGCAGCGTCGCAGGGTCCACTGAAGCTTTCTTT. Translating it yields CASSVAGSTEAFF.